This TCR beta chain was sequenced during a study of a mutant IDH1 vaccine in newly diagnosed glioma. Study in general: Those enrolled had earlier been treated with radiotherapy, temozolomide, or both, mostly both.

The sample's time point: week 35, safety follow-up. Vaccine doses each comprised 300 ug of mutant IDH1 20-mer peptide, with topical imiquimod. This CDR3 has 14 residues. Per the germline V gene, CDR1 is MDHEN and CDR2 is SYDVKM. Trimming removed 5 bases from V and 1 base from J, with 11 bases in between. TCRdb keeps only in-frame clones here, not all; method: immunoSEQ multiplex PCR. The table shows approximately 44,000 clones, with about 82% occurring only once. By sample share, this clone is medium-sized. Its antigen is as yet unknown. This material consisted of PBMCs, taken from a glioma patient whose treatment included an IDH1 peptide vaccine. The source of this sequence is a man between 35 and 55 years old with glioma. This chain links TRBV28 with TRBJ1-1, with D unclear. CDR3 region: CASSMTVSNTEAFF. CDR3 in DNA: TGTGCCAGCAGTATGACGGTATCGAACACTGAAGCTTTCTTT. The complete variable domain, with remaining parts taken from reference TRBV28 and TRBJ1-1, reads DVKVTQSSRYLVKRTGEKVFLECVQDMDHENMFWYRQDPGLGLRLIYFSYDVKMKEKGDIPEGYSVSREKKERFSLILESASTNQTSMYLCASSMTVSNTEAFFGQGTRLTVV.